This T cell receptor (beta chain) came from a study of T cells after posttransplantation cyclophosphamide. Study conclusions and caveats: Skin or GI-infiltrating T cells shared few TRB sequences with blood. Donor CD8+ memory clones often dominated recipient blood repertoires at later times. TRB clonality was highly associated with recipient CMV seropositivity and reactivation.

Points on this clone: Its antigen is unknown.

Cells defined as naive were viable CD3+CD4+ or CD3+CD8+ and CCR7+CD45RA+CD45RO-CD95-CD27+CD28+. This CDR3 contains 15 residues. Unmatched junction bases numbered 3, after V lost 4 bases and J lost 1 base. Germline V gene data show CDR1 as LNHDA and CDR2 as SQIVND (reference sequence). Sequencing used immunoSEQ multiplex PCR; TCRdb keeps in-frame clones, though not all of them. The sample shows about 32,000 clones, around nine tenths of them seen only once. This sequence was found in a man younger than 45 in good health and a related stem cell transplant donor. The chain carries TRBV19 and TRBJ2-7, with 11 bases matching TRBD1. Specimen: naive CD4+ T cells sorted from blood. CDR3 sequence: CASSTWDRGSYEQYF. The CDR3 coding sequence is TGTGCCAGTAGTACTTGGGACAGGGGGTCCTACGAGCAGTACTTC.